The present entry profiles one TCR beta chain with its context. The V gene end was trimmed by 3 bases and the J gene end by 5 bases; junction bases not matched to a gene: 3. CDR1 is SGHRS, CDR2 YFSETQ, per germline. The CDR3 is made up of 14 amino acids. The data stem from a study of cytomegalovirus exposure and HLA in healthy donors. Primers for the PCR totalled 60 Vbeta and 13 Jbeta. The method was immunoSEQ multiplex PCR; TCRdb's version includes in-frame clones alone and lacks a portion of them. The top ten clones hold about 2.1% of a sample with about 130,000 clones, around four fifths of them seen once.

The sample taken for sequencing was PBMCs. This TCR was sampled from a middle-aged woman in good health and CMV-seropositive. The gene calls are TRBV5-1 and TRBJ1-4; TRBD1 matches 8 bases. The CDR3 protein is CASSSQGANEKLFF. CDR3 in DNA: TGCGCCAGCAGCTCTCAGGGGGCAAATGAAAAACTGTTTTTT.